One and the same sample provided the 6 T cell receptor beta chains below, sequenced in a study of cytomegalovirus exposure and HLA in healthy donors. TCRdb keeps only in-frame clones here, not all; method: immunoSEQ multiplex PCR. The data show 150,000 or so clones, roughly 80% seen once. Sequencing was performed on PBMCs. The receptors were sampled from a young man in good health and CMV-seropositive.

This chain connects TRBV5-6 to TRBJ1-3; 7 positions match TRBD1. Germline V gives CDR1 SGHDT, CDR2 YYEEEE. The CDR3 has 16 residues. J gave up 4 bases and V 3 bases, and 10 bases lay outside the gene matches. The CDR3 reads CASSSGTAIVGNTIYF. The CDR3 DNA reads TGTGCCAGCAGCTCGGGGACAGCCATCGTAGGAAACACCATATATTTT.

The chain recombines TRBV5-1 with TRBJ1-5, with TRBD1 identical over 7 bases. Looked up from germline, CDR1 is SGHRS and CDR2 is YFSETQ. The CDR3 is 17 residues long. V dropped 5 bases and J dropped 2; count of bases not matched to a gene: 13. The CDR3 region is CASSLVCRGLGNQPQHF. In nucleotides, the CDR3 is TGCGCCAGCAGTCTAGTTTGTAGGGGGCTGGGCAATCAGCCCCAGCATTTT.

The chain carries TRBV18 and TRBJ2-5; possibly TRBD2 for D (6 bases). CDR1 and CDR2 (germline): KGHSH, LQKENI. V was trimmed by 1 base and J by 5 bases, leaving 14 bases between them. The CDR3 extends over 15 amino acids. The chain's CDR3 is CASSPRLGGEETQYF. DNA for the CDR3: TGTGCCAGCTCACCACGGTTGGGGGGTGAGGAGACCCAGTACTTC. The variable domain in full, with the rest retrieved from reference TRBV18 and TRBJ2-5, is NAGVMQNPRHLVRRRGQEARLRCSPMKGHSHVYWYRQLPEEGLKFMVYLQKENIIDESGMPKERFSAEFPKEGPSILRIQQVVRGDSAAYFCASSPRLGGEETQYFGPGTRLLVL.

The rearrangement links TRBV11-2 to TRBJ2-5, with 8 bases lining up with TRBD2. This CDR3 contains 14 residues. V gave up 5 bases and J gave up 2 bases; unmatched junction bases: 4. CDR1 and CDR2 from the germline V gene are SGHAT and FQNNGV. CDR3 in amino acids: CASSPTSGQETQYF. DNA for the CDR3: TGTGCCAGCAGCCCCACTAGCGGACAAGAGACCCAGTACTTC.

This chain links TRBV9 with TRBJ1-2; a weak D match, TRBD1 (5 bases). With 4 bases removed from V and 4 bases from J, the gap between germline ends came to 17 bases. CDR1 and CDR2 (germline): SGDLS, YYNGEE. The CDR3 totals 15 residues. The CDR3 DNA sequence: TGTGCCAGCAGCCCTGATCTGGGGGGGGGCTATGGCTACACCTTC. It encodes CASSPDLGGGYGYTF.

The chain is built from TRBV5-1 and TRBJ2-2, with D possibly TRBD2 on 6 matching bases. The CDR3 runs to 14 residues. The germline V gene encodes CDR1 SGHRS and CDR2 YFSETQ. V lost 3 bases and J lost 4, with 10 bases in between. In DNA form, the CDR3 reads TGCGCCAGCAGCTCCTGGGGGGTCACCGGGGAGCTGTTTTTT. Translation gives CASSSWGVTGELFF.